This entry lists 10 T cell receptor beta chains sequenced from one sample in a study of blood T cell repertoires in COVID-19. Repertoires were generated with immunoSEQ multiplex PCR, while TCRdb's copy carries only in-frame clones and drops some. The sample carries a few hundred thousand clones, about 89% recorded once. The sample consisted of peripheral blood. The receptor set was obtained from a woman aged 25 to 39 with COVID-19, enrolled during active disease.

DNA of the CDR3: TGTGCCAGCAGTGATCTTGGTAGGGGAGGAGGCTACGAGCAGTACTTC. This sequence encodes CASSDLGRGGGYEQYF. The V and J genes are TRBV2 and TRBJ2-7; tentative D call: TRBD2 (6 bases). This CDR3 region has 16 residues. Trimming took 3 bases from V and 3 from J, leaving 18 bases between them. CDR1 is SNHLY, CDR2 FYNNEI, per germline.

The chain has TRBV2 and TRBJ2-1; 7 nucleotides agree with TRBD2. Germline trimming cut 4 bases from V and 6 bases from J; bases unmatched to any gene: 15. The germline V gene encodes CDR1 SNHLY and CDR2 FYNNEI. This CDR3 has 17 amino acids. The CDR3 sequence: CASSGKLMGGEFNEQFF. In DNA form, the CDR3 reads TGTGCCAGCAGTGGGAAGTTGATGGGGGGGGAATTCAATGAGCAGTTCTTC.

This clone was observed many times. The chain employs TRBV2 and TRBJ1-1, with D tentatively TRBD1 (5 bases). Trimming removed 4 bases from V and 0 bases from J, with 6 bases in between. The CDR3 spans 13 residues. CDR1 and CDR2 (germline): SNHLY, FYNNEI. Here the CDR3 DNA reads TGTGCCAGCAGTGGACAGATGAACACTGAAGCTTTCTTT. The encoded protein is CASSGQMNTEAFF. Using reference TRBV2 and TRBJ1-1 for the parts outside the CDR3, the full variable domain is EPEVTQTPSHQVTQMGQEVILRCVPISNHLYFYWYRQILGQKVEFLVSFYNNEISEKSEIFDDQFSVERPDGSNFTLKIRSTKLEDSAMYFCASSGQMNTEAFFGQGTRLTVV.

The genes are TRBV10-2 and TRBJ2-1, with TRBD1 identical over 7 bases. The V gene end was trimmed by 8 bases and the J gene end by 4 bases; junction bases not matched to a gene: 2. The CDR3 contains 12 residues. The V gene's germline CDR1 is WSHSY and CDR2 SAAADI. CDR3 in amino acids: CASGDSYNEQFF. CDR3 coding DNA: TGCGCCAGCGGGGACAGTTACAATGAGCAGTTCTTC.

The chain carries TRBV24-1 and TRBJ2-1, with 7 bases fitting TRBD1. CDR3 length: 17 residues. V trimming: 2 bases; J trimming: 0 bases; junction bases outside the gene matches: 6. Germline V gene data show CDR1 as KGHDR and CDR2 as SFDVKD. In DNA form, the CDR3 reads TGTGCCACCAGTGATTACAGGGGTAAGGGCTCCTACAATGAGCAGTTCTTC. Translating gives CATSDYRGKGSYNEQFF.

This sequence joins TRBV6-5 and TRBJ1-1; 8 nucleotides line up with TRBD1. The CDR3 length is 14 residues. CDR1 MNHEY and CDR2 SVGAGI come from the germline V gene. Unmatched junction bases numbered 4, after V lost 4 bases and J lost 3 bases. The DNA for the CDR3 is TGTGCCAGCAGTTTATTGGGACAGGACACTGAAGCTTTCTTT. Translation gives CASSLLGQDTEAFF.

This chain links TRBV14 with TRBJ2-1, with D hard to call. The ends were cut back, 1 base at V and 1 base at J, with 14 bases in the middle. The CDR3 is 17 amino acids. Germline V gives CDR1 SGHDN, CDR2 FVKESK. DNA of the CDR3: TGTGCCAGCAGCCAAGGGCTCGCCCTCGGGTCCTACAATGAGCAGTTCTTC. It is translated as CASSQGLALGSYNEQFF.

The rearrangement uses TRBV5-4 and TRBJ2-1; TRBD2 matches 11 bases. The CDR3 extends over 15 amino acids. Trimming took 5 bases from V and 5 from J; bases not matched to a gene: 6. From germline, CDR1 is SGHNT and CDR2 YYREEE (reference sequence). This CDR3 is CASRKGTSGNNEQFF. For the CDR3, the DNA is TGTGCCAGCAGAAAAGGGACTAGCGGAAACAATGAGCAGTTCTTC.

The V and J genes are TRBV11-2 and TRBJ2-1; TRBD1 aligns across 8 bases. J lost 8 bases, V lost 5 bases, and 14 bases had no gene match. Germline loops: CDR1 SGHAT, CDR2 FQNNGV. This CDR3 has 16 amino acids. The CDR3 DNA is TGTGCCAGCAGCCCCACGGGACAGGTAAGCGGCGATGAGCAGTTCTTC. Protein: CASSPTGQVSGDEQFF.

This CDR3 is CASSLAGGNNEQFF. CDR3 nucleotides: TGCGCCAGCAGCTTAGCGGGAGGGAACAATGAGCAGTTCTTC. The chain uses TRBV5-1 and TRBJ2-1; 10 nucleotides align to TRBD2. Trimming removed 2 bases from V and 5 bases from J; junction bases left unmatched: 1. CDR1 and CDR2 (germline): SGHRS, YFSETQ. This CDR3 spans 14 amino acids.